The 31 T cell receptor beta chains given below trace back to one sample, sequenced in a study of blood T cell repertoires in COVID-19. Data came from immunoSEQ multiplex PCR; TCRdb stores just in-frame clones and leaves some out. The sample includes around 100,000 clones, over 75% of them seen just once. The source material was peripheral blood. These receptors were obtained from a man between 65 and 80 years old with active or convalescent COVID-19.

This clone has just one count. The chain recombines TRBV5-4 with TRBJ2-7; 8 bases are a match to TRBD2. Per the germline V gene, CDR1 is SGHNT and CDR2 is YYREEE (reference sequence). V lost 2 bases and J lost 5; bases outside the gene matches: 9. The length of the CDR3 is 15 residues. Written as DNA, the CDR3 is TGTGCCAGCAGCTTACGTCTAGCGGGTAAGAACGAGCAGTACTTC. Translating gives CASSLRLAGKNEQYF.

The sample holds a few counts of this clone. The chain joins TRBV13 to TRBJ1-2; a possible D gene is TRBD1 (6 bases). Trimming removed 2 bases from V and 7 bases from J, with 11 bases in between. The CDR3 has 13 residues. Germline CDR1 is PRHDT and CDR2 is FYEKMQ (reference sequence). As DNA, the CDR3 is TGTGCCAGCAGCTTAAACAGGGTGGGTGGCTACACCTTC. It translates to CASSLNRVGGYTF.

The chain is built from TRBV19 and TRBJ1-3; D is possibly TRBD1 (6 bases). Germline CDR1 and CDR2: LNHDA and SQIVND (reference sequence). Trimming cost V 6 bases and J 0 bases, with 9 bases left between them. The CDR3 is 14 residues long. CDR3 DNA: TGTGCCAGTAGCGGACAGTACTCTGGAAACACCATATATTTT. Its translation: CASSGQYSGNTIYF.

The rearrangement joins TRBV7-2 to TRBJ2-2; 9 nucleotides align to TRBD1. The V segment lost 2 bases and the J segment 4 bases; nucleotides outside the gene matches: 5. This CDR3 region has 16 residues. Germline values: CDR1 SGHTA, CDR2 FQGNSA. CDR3 coding DNA: TGTGCCAGCAGCTTAATGGGGACAGGGAGCACCGGGGAGCTGTTTTTT. Its protein product is CASSLMGTGSTGELFF.

The rearrangement uses TRBV5-1 and TRBJ2-1, with D perhaps TRBD1 (5 bases). Trimming pared 2 bases from V and 0 bases from J, leaving 9 bases between. Per the germline V gene, CDR1 is SGHRS and CDR2 is YFSETQ. This CDR3 has 15 residues. The CDR3 reads CASSFVDSSYNEQFF. CDR3 bases: TGCGCCAGCAGCTTTGTCGACAGCTCCTACAATGAGCAGTTCTTC.

The rearrangement links TRBV6-5 to TRBJ2-3; D is unclear. The V and J ends lost 0 bases and 5 bases respectively, with 12 bases between them. Germline CDR1 and CDR2: MNHEY and SVGAGI. The CDR3 has 15 residues. CDR3 loop: CASSYSYAPQDTQYF. CDR3 bases: TGTGCCAGCAGTTACTCCTACGCCCCTCAAGATACGCAGTATTTT.

The rearrangement links TRBV19 to TRBJ1-2, with D tentatively TRBD1 (6 bases). The CDR3 covers 13 residues. The V end was cut by 6 bases, the J end by 4 bases, with 12 bases between. Germline CDR1 LNHDA, CDR2 SQIVND (reference sequence). The CDR3 nucleotides are TGTGCCAGTAGACAAAGAGGGGGCTATGGCTACACCTTC. As protein: CASRQRGGYGYTF.

The rearrangement uses TRBV11-2 and TRBJ2-3, with D maybe TRBD1 (5 bases). The V gene lost 5 bases and the J gene lost 6 bases, with 15 bases spanning the gap. This CDR3 has 14 residues. Germline V gives CDR1 SGHAT, CDR2 FQNNGV. The CDR3 sequence is CASSTRGLQDTQYF. DNA of the CDR3: TGTGCCAGCAGCACAAGGGGCCTCCAGGATACGCAGTATTTT.

This chain connects TRBV25-1 to TRBJ2-2; TRBD1 matches 10 bases. V was pared by 7 bases and J by 3 bases, with 11 bases of the junction left unmatched. Germline CDR1 MGHDK, CDR2 SYGVNS. The CDR3 has 17 residues. CDR3 protein: CASKSDHGTGDTGELFF. CDR3 DNA sequence: TGTGCCAGCAAGAGCGATCACGGGACAGGGGACACCGGGGAGCTGTTTTTT.

The V call is TRBV11-2, the J call TRBJ1-2; D not resolved. V dropped 2 bases and J dropped 2 bases, with 9 bases sitting between them. The CDR3 is 14 amino acids. Germline CDR1 reads SGHAT; CDR2 reads FQNNGV. Written as DNA, the CDR3 is TGTGCCAGCAGCTTAAGCCGGAGCAACTATGGCTACACCTTC. This translates into CASSLSRSNYGYTF.

This clone was counted only a few times. The chain recombines TRBV7-9 with TRBJ1-2, with D maybe TRBD1 (5 bases). The CDR3 runs 15 residues. CDR1 SEHNR and CDR2 FQNEAQ come from the germline V gene (reference sequence). The V end was cut by 5 bases, the J end by 4 bases, with 17 bases between. The CDR3 region is CASSPGGIKAYGYTF. For the CDR3, the DNA is TGTGCCAGCAGCCCCGGGGGGATAAAAGCCTATGGCTACACCTTC.

This chain connects TRBV5-5 to TRBJ2-5; D might be TRBD2 (6 bases). The CDR3 length is 13 residues. Germline loops: CDR1 SGHKS, CDR2 YYEKEE (reference sequence). Trimming removed 1 base at V and 7 bases at J, with 11 bases between. The CDR3 bases are TGTGCCAGCAGCTTGCAACTCGGGGGGACCCAGTACTTC. Translating gives CASSLQLGGTQYF.

The rearrangement joins TRBV19 to TRBJ1-1, with D maybe TRBD1 (5 bases). From germline, CDR1 is LNHDA and CDR2 SQIVND (reference sequence). Trimming pared 6 bases from V and 2 bases from J, leaving 16 bases between. This CDR3 comprises 15 residues. CDR3 in DNA: TGTGCCAGTAGCGGTCAGGGAACACCTAACACTGAAGCTTTCTTT. It yields the protein CASSGQGTPNTEAFF.

The chain is built from TRBV7-2 and TRBJ2-7; 9 bases are a match to TRBD2. Germline lookup yields CDR1 SGHTA and CDR2 FQGNSA. With 3 bases clipped from V and 7 bases from J, the junction kept 10 bases outside the gene matches. The CDR3 is made up of 15 amino acids. The DNA for the CDR3 is TGTGCCAGCAGCTTGGGGCGGGAGGGCCTGAGGGAGCAGTACTTC. The encoded protein is CASSLGREGLREQYF. Complete variable domain (other parts from reference TRBV7-2 and TRBJ2-7): GAGVSQSPSNKVTEKGKDVELRCDPISGHTALYWYRQSLGQGLEFLIYFQGNSAPDKSGLPSDRFSAERTGGSVSTLTIQRTQQEDSAVYLCASSLGREGLREQYFGPGTRLTVT.

J is TRBJ1-6 and V is TRBV6-6; D is undetermined. The CDR3 is 14 amino acids. Germline-derived CDR1 and CDR2 are MNHNY and SVGAGI (reference sequence). Trimming took 5 bases from V and 3 from J, leaving 8 bases between them. CDR3: CASSRNYYNSPLHF. CDR3 in DNA: TGTGCCAGCAGTCGGAACTACTATAATTCACCCCTCCACTTT.

This chain joins TRBV30 and TRBJ1-1; possible D gene TRBD1, 5 bases. Germline-derived CDR1 and CDR2 are GTSNPN and SVGIG (reference sequence). Trimming removed 0 bases at V and 0 bases at J, with 11 bases between. The CDR3 covers 15 residues. CDR3 in DNA: TGTGCCTGGAGTGTACGCGGGGGGATGAACACTGAAGCTTTCTTT. Protein sequence: CAWSVRGGMNTEAFF.

This clone was seen once. A junction end diverges from the germline sequence, so it may reflect a read error. The rearrangement joins TRBV6-1 to TRBJ1-6; D is unresolved. The CDR3 extends over 15 amino acids. Per the germline V gene, CDR1 is MNHNS and CDR2 is SASEGT. The CDR3 DNA follows: TGTGCCAGCAGTGAATGGCAGAGGTATAATTCACCCCCCCACTTT. Amino acids: CASSEWQRYNSPPHF.

The V gene is TRBV27, the J gene TRBJ2-7; TRBD2 aligns across 7 bases. Germline V gene data show CDR1 as MNHEY and CDR2 as SMNVEV (reference sequence). The V segment lost 2 bases and the J segment 6 bases; nucleotides outside the gene matches: 7. The CDR3 runs to 14 residues. Written as DNA, the CDR3 is TGTGCCAGCAGTTTAAACGGCGGGAGCATCGAGCAGTACTTC. Translated, it gives CASSLNGGSIEQYF.

A word on this clone: The same CDR3 arises from other DNA sequences in this sample as well. The genes are TRBV5-1 and TRBJ2-7, with a weak D call TRBD2 (5 bases). The CDR3 is made up of 11 amino acids. Trimming removed 4 bases at V and 5 bases at J, with 7 bases between. In germline, CDR1 is SGHRS, CDR2 YFSETQ. CDR3 in amino acids: CASSLGDEQYF. The CDR3 nucleotides are TGCGCCAGCAGCCTCGGGGACGAGCAGTACTTC.

A few counts support this clone. The gene calls are TRBV9 and TRBJ2-3; 12 bases agree with TRBD2. The CDR3 extends over 17 amino acids. Unmatched junction bases numbered 7, after V lost 4 bases and J lost 1 base. Germline V gene lookup returns CDR1 SGDLS and CDR2 YYNGEE. The CDR3 region has the DNA TGTGCCAGCAGCCCCCGGACTAGCGGGACACGCACAGATACGCAGTATTTT. Its translation is CASSPRTSGTRTDTQYF.

This clone was counted between two and nine times. The rearrangement links TRBV19 to TRBJ1-3; possible D gene TRBD1, 5 bases. The V gene lost 3 bases and the J gene lost 3 bases, with 9 bases spanning the gap. CDR1 LNHDA and CDR2 SQIVND come from the germline V gene (reference sequence). This CDR3 is built from 14 residues. CDR3 sequence: CASSILTDGNTIYF. In nucleotides, the CDR3 is TGTGCCAGTAGTATCTTGACAGATGGAAACACCATATATTTT.

This clone came up a few times. The V call is TRBV7-9, the J call TRBJ1-1; no clear D. V was pared by 2 bases and J by 4 bases, with 11 bases between. The CDR3 is 14 residues long. Germline CDR1 SEHNR, CDR2 FQNEAQ (reference sequence). The CDR3 spells CASSLLAESTEAFF. The CDR3 DNA is TGTGCCAGCAGCTTATTGGCAGAATCCACTGAAGCTTTCTTT.

The V call is TRBV7-2, the J call TRBJ2-7; 7 bases are a match to TRBD1. The ends lost 4 bases at V and 7 bases at J; junction bases unmatched: 13. The CDR3 loop spans 15 amino acids. CDR1 is SGHTA, CDR2 FQGNSA, per germline. CDR3 amino acids: CASSSVWQGVGEQYF. CDR3 in DNA: TGTGCCAGCAGCTCCGTGTGGCAGGGGGTAGGGGAGCAGTACTTC.

The chain uses TRBV10-3 and TRBJ1-2; D remains ambiguous. Germline V lookup: CDR1 ENHRY, CDR2 SYGVKD. The CDR3 extends over 13 amino acids. V was cut by 4 bases and J by 3 bases, with 9 bases left in between. CDR3 DNA sequence: TGTGCCATCAGTGCACGTAGCGACTATGGCTACACCTTC. Its protein product is CAISARSDYGYTF.

CDR3 region: CASSSDGGVWETQYF. DNA of the CDR3: TGTGCCAGCAGCTCCGACGGGGGAGTATGGGAGACCCAGTACTTC. V and J are TRBV7-2 and TRBJ2-5, with D possibly matching TRBD2 (6 bases). V was shortened by 4 bases and J by 5 bases, with 17 bases between the two germline ends. Per germline, CDR1 SGHTA and CDR2 FQGNSA. CDR3 size: 15 residues.

This clone has only one observation. The rearrangement uses TRBV6-5 and TRBJ2-7; TRBD1 aligns across 7 bases. This CDR3 region has 14 residues. Germline trimming cut 5 bases from V and 2 bases from J; bases unmatched to any gene: 6. From germline, CDR1 is MNHEY and CDR2 SVGAGI. CDR3 sequence: CASSTSDRAYEQYF. Written as DNA, the CDR3 is TGTGCCAGCAGTACGTCCGACAGGGCCTACGAGCAGTACTTC.

This clone was counted between two and nine times. The chain is built from TRBV18 and TRBJ1-2, with 7 bases aligning to TRBD1. CDR1 and CDR2 from the germline V gene are KGHSH and LQKENI. V was pared by 3 bases and J by 4 bases, with 8 bases of the junction left unmatched. The CDR3 extends over 15 amino acids. CDR3 DNA sequence: TGTGCCAGCTCACCTCAGGGGACAGCCCCCTATGGCTACACCTTC. It encodes CASSPQGTAPYGYTF.

This clone was found a few times. This sequence joins TRBV2 and TRBJ2-5, with 8 bases that match TRBD2. The junction had 5 bases not matched to a gene; V was cut back by 2 bases and J by 3 bases. The CDR3 totals 15 residues. CDR1 is SNHLY, CDR2 FYNNEI, per germline. CDR3 protein: CASSEWTSFEETQYF. CDR3 in DNA: TGTGCCAGCAGTGAATGGACTAGCTTTGAAGAGACCCAGTACTTC.

This clone was seen just once. This chain links TRBV3-1 (or the pseudogene TRBV3-2) with TRBJ2-1; 13 nucleotides match TRBD2. Trimming at V came to 4 bases and at J to 9 bases, leaving 6 bases not matched to a gene. Germline loops: CDR1 LGHDT, CDR2 YNNKEL (reference sequence). The CDR3 runs 15 residues. CDR3 sequence reads: CASSPRLAGGAEQFF. DNA for the CDR3: TGTGCCAGCAGCCCTAGACTAGCGGGGGGCGCTGAGCAGTTCTTC.

V gene TRBV5-6 combines with J gene TRBJ2-5; 8 bases are shared with TRBD2. The CDR3 is 14 amino acids. V lost 0 bases, J lost 4 bases, and 2 bases stayed unmatched. Looked up from germline, CDR1 is SGHDT and CDR2 is YYEEEE. The CDR3, as DNA: TGTGCCAGCAGCTTGGCTAGCGGGTTAGAGACCCAGTACTTC. It encodes CASSLASGLETQYF.

The chain is built from TRBV19 and TRBJ1-2; D is unresolved. The CDR3 has 14 amino acids. V lost 1 base and J lost 7, with 13 bases in between. CDR1 and CDR2 (germline): LNHDA, SQIVND (reference sequence). The CDR3 loop is CASSIGRRAPGYTF. CDR3 in DNA: TGTGCCAGTAGTATAGGGAGGCGGGCGCCTGGCTACACCTTC.